This TCR beta chain appears in the sequencing data of a study of response to subunit inactivated influenza vaccine. General study points: With each seasonal influenza vaccination, the authors suggested, few new T cells are recruited.

A few counts support this clonotype. What it recognizes is unknown. Via MiXCR, TCRdb re-called the RT-PCR reads, giving one row per CDR3 protein. The table has about 700,000 distinct CDR3 sequences, more than 11% seen once. The sequence derives from a man aged 50-59 years who received an inactivated influenza vaccine. Material: PBMCs from blood, obtained 14 days before vaccination.

The CDR3 is CASKQMGYSNQPQHF. The CDR3 region has the DNA TGTGCCAGCAAACAAATGGGTTATAGCAATCAGCCCCAGCATTTT. The rearrangement joins TRBV6-1 to TRBJ1-5, with unresolved D. Germline V gene sequence: CDR1 MNHNS, CDR2 SASEGT. V lost 7 bases and J lost 0, with 13 bases in between. The CDR3 is 15 residues long.